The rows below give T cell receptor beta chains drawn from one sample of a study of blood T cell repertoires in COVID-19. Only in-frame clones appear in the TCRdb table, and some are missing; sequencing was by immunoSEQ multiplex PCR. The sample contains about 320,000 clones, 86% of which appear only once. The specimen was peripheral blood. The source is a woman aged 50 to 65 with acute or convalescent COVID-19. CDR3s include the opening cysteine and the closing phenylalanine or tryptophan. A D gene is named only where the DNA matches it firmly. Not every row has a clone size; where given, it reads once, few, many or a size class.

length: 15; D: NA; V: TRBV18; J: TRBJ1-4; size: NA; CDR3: CASSPPTGLNEKLFF; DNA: TGTGCCAGCTCACCACCAACAGGGCTGAATGAAAAACTGTTTTTT
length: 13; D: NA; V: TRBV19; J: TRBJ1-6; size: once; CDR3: CASSTGGAVPLHF; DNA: TGTGCCAGTAGTACCGGGGGTGCCGTACCCCTCCACTTT
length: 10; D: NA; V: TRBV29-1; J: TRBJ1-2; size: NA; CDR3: CSVGSIGYTF; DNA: TGCAGCGTCGGTTCGATAGGCTACACCTTC
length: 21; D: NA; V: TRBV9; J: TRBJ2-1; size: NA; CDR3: CASSVVIGESRAIRTYNEQFF; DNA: TGTGCCAGCAGCGTAGTGATCGGGGAATCCCGGGCGATCCGAACCTACAATGAGCAGTTCTTC
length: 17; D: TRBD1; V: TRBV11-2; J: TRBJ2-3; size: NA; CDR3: CASSLRGTGAVTDTQYF; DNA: TGTGCCAGCAGCCTCCGAGGTACAGGGGCCGTCACAGATACGCAGTATTTT
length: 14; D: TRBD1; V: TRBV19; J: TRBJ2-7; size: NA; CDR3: CASSMQGENYEQYF; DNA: TGTGCCAGTAGTATGCAGGGGGAAAACTACGAGCAGTACTTC
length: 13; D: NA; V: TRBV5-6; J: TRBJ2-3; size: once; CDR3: CASSLLDADTQYF; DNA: TGTGCCAGCAGCTTACTAGACGCAGATACGCAGTATTTT
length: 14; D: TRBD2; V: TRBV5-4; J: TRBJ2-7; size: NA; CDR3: CASSFASGSYEQYF; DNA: TGTGCCAGCAGCTTTGCTAGCGGGAGCTACGAGCAGTACTTC
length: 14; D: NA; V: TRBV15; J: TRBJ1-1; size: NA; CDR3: CATSREQGGTEAFF; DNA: TGTGCCACCAGCAGAGAACAGGGTGGCACTGAAGCTTTCTTT
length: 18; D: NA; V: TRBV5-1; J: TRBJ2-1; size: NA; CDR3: CASSFAANFYISYNEQFF; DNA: TGCGCCAGCAGCTTCGCAGCGAACTTCTACATCTCCTACAATGAGCAGTTCTTC
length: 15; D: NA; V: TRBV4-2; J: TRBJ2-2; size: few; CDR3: CASSQESGVPGELFF; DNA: TGTGCCAGCAGCCAAGAGTCGGGAGTCCCCGGGGAGCTGTTTTTT
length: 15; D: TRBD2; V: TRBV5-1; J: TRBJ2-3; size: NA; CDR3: CASSLGLAGTDTQYF; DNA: TGCGCCAGCAGCTTGGGACTAGCGGGAACAGATACGCAGTATTTT
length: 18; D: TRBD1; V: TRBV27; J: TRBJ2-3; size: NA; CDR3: CASSANLGQGGYTDTQYF; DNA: TGTGCCAGCAGTGCGAATTTAGGACAGGGGGGTTACACAGATACGCAGTATTTT
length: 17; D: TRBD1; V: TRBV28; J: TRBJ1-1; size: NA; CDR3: CASATRDRASMNTEAFF; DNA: TGTGCCAGCGCTACGAGGGACAGGGCATCCATGAACACTGAAGCTTTCTTT
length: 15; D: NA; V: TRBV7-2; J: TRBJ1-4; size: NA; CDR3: CASSLVSGEGEKLFF; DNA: TGTGCCAGCAGCTTAGTGTCAGGGGAGGGTGAAAAACTGTTTTTT
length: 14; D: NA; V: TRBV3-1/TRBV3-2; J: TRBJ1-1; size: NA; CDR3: CASTRAGGGTEAFF; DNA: TGTGCCAGCACCCGGGCGGGGGGTGGCACTGAAGCTTTCTTT
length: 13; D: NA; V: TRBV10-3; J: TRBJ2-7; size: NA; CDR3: CASTPAGSDEQYF; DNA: TGTGCCAGCACACCTGCGGGATCGGACGAGCAGTACTTC
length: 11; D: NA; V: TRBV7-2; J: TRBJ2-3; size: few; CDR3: CASSPQDTQYF; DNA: TGTGCCAGCAGCCCGCAGGATACGCAGTATTTT
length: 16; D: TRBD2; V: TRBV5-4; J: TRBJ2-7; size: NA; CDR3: CASSLEGGGRGYEQYF; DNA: TGTGCCAGCAGCTTGGAAGGCGGGGGTCGGGGCTACGAGCAGTACTTC
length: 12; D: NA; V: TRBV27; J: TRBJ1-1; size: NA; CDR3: CASREMNTEAFF; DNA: TGTGCCAGCAGGGAGATGAACACTGAAGCTTTCTTT
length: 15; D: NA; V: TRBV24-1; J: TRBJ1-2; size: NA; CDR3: CATSDPGTGNSGYTF; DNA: TGTGCCACCAGTGATCCAGGAACAGGAAACTCCGGCTACACCTTC
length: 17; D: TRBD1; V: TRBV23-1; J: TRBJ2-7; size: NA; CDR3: CASSHPTTGPHPKEQYF; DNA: TGCGCCAGCAGTCACCCGACGACAGGGCCCCACCCCAAAGAGCAGTACTTC
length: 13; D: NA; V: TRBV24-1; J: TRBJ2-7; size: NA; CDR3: CATSDFGGYEQYF; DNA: TGTGCCACCAGTGATTTCGGCGGGTACGAGCAGTACTTC